This note documents a single T cell receptor (beta chain) sequence. Antigen specificity is unknown. Original handling: Filtering differed, since immunoSEQ gave only junction sequences and no quality scores. Using immunoSEQ multiplex PCR, the repertoire was profiled, and TCRdb retains in-frame clones only, with some absent. The V and J calls and the clone size are those of that table, but D and trimming were determined from the DNA. The table lists 550,000 to 700,000 clones, more than 70% of them singletons. This entry is derived from a study of shared clonotypes between healthy human individuals. Study context: Per donor, three plates held CD4 naive cells, three held CD4 memory, two held CD8 naive and one held CD8 memory.

The CDR3 sequence is 15 residues long. The germline V gene has CDR1 LGHNT and CDR2 FRNRAP. Trimming pared 5 bases from V and 3 bases from J, leaving 14 bases between. Findings and limits, study-wide: Rarefaction indicated that sorted-subset sequencing remained incomplete although depth was large. The sharing of about 5.3% of naive CD4 clonotypes was seen across a few donors.

The V gene is TRBV12-5, the J gene TRBJ2-1, with a tentative D call TRBD2 (6 bases). Sequenced sample: memory CD4+ T cells sorted from blood. Described subset: CD45RA-negative fraction. This sequence was found in a woman in her 30s in good health. CDR3: CASGPDGRDYNEQFF. The CDR3 nucleotides read TGTGCTAGTGGTCCCGACGGGAGAGACTACAATGAGCAGTTCTTC.